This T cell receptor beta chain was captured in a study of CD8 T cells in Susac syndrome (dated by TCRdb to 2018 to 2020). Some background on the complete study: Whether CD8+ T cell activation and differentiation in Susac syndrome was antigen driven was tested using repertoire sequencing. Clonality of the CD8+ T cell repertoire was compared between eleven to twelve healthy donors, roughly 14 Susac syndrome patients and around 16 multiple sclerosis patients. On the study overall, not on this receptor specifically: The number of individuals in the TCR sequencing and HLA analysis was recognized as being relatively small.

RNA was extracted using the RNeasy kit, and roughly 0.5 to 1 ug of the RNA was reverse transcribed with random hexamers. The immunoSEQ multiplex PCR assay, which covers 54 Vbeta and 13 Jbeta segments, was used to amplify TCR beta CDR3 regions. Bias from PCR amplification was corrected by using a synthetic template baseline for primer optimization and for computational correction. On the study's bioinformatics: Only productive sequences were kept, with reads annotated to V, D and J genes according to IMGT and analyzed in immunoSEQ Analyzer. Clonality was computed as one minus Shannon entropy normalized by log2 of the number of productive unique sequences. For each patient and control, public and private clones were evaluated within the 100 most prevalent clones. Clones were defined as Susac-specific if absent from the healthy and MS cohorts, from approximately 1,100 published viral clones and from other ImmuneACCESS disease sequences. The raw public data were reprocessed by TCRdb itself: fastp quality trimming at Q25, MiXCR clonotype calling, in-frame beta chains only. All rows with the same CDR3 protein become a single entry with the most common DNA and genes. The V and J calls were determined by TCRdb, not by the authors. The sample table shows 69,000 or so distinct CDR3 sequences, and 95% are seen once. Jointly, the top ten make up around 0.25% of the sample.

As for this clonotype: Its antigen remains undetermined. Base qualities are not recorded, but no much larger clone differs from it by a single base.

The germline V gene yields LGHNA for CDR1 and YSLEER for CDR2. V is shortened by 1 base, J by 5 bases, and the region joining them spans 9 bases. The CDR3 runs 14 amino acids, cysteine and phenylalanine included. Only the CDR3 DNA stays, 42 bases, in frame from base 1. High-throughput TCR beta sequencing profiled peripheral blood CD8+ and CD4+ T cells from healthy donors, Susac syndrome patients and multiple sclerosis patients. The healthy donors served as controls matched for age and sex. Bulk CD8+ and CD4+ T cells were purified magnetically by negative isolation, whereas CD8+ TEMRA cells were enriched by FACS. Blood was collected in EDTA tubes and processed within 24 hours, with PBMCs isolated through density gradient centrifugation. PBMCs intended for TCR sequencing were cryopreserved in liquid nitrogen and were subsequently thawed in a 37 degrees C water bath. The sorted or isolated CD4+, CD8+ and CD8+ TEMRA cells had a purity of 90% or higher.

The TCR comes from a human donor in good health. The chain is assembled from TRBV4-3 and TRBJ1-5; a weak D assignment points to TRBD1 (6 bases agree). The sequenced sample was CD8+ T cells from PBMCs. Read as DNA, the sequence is TGCGCCAGCAGCCAAGGACAGGTCGATCAGCCCCAGCATTTT. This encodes CASSQGQVDQPQHF.